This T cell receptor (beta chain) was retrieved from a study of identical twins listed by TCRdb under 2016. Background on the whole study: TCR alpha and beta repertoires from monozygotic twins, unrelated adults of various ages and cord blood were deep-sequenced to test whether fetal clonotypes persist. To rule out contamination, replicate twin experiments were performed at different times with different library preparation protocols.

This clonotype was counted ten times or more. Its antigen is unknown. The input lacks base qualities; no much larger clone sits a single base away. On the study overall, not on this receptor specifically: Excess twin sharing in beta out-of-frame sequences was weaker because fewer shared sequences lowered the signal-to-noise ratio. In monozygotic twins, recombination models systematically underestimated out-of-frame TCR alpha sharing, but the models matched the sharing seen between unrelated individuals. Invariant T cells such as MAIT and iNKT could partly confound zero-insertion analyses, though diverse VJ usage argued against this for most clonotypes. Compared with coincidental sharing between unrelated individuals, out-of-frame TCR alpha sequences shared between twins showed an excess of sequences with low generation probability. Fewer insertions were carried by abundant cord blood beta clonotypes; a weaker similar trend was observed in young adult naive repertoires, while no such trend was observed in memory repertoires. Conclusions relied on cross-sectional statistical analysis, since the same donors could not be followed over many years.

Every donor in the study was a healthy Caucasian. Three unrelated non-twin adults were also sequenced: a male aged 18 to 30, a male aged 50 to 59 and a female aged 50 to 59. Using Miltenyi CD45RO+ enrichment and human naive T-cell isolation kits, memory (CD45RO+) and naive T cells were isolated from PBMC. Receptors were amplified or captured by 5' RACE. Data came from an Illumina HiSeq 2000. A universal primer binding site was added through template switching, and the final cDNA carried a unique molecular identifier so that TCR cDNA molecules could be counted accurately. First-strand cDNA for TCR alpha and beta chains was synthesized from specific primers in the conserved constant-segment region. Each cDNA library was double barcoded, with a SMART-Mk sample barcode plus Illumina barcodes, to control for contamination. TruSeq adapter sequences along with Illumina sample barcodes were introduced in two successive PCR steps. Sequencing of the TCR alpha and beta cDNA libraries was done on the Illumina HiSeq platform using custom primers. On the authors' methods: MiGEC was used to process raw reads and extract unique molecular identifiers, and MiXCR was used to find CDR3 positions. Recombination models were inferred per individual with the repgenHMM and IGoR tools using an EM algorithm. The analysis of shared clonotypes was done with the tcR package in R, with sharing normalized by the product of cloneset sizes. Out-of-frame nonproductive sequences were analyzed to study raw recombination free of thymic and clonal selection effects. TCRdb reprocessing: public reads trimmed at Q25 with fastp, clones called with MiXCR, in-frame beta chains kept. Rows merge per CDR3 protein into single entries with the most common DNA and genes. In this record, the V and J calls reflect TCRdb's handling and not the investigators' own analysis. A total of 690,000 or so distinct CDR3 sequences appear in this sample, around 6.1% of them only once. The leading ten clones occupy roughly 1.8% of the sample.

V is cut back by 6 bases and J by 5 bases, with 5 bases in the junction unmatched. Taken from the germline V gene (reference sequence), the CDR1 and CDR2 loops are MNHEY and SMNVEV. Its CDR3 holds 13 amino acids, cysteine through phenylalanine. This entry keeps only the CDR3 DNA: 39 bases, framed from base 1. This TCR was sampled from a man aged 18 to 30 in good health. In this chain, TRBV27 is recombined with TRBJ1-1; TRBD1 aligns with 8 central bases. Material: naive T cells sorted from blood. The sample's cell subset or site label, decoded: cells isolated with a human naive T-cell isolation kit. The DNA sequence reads TGTGCCAGCAGGCAAACAGGGGGAACTGAAGCTTTCTTT. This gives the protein CASRQTGGTEAFF.